This entry features one T cell receptor (beta chain) sequence. The antigen remains unidentified. Trimming took 3 bases from V and 5 from J; bases not matched to a gene: 8. Germline CDR1 and CDR2: SGDLS and YYNGEE. The CDR3 totals 14 residues. The primer mix had 60 Vbeta and 13 Jbeta primers. Libraries were prepared by immunoSEQ multiplex PCR; TCRdb keeps only in-frame clonotypes and omits some of them. The sample contains over 70,000 clones, roughly 80% of which appear only once. These data come from a study of cytomegalovirus exposure and HLA in healthy donors. In the study overall: From about 179 million T cells, an earlier analysis saw approximately 110 million unique TCR beta sequences. Within an early data release were 65 million to 90 million unique TCRs drawn from HLA-typed donors. Regarding the study as a whole: HLA alleles were associated with around 17,000 TCR beta sequences in a later analysis at 0.05 false discovery rate.

V gene TRBV9 combines with J gene TRBJ2-7; TRBD2 aligns across 7 bases. Sequences were obtained from PBMCs. The receptor comes from a male donor in good health and CMV-seronegative. DNA of the CDR3: TGTGCCAGCAGCGCGAGCGGGAAGTTAGACGAGCAGTACTTC. Amino acid sequence: CASSASGKLDEQYF. The whole variable domain, remainder taken from reference TRBV9 and TRBJ2-7, is DSGVTQTPKHLITATGQRVTLRCSPRSGDLSVYWYQQSLDQGLQFLIQYYNGEERAKGNILERFSAQQFPDLHSELNLSSLELGDSALYFCASSASGKLDEQYFGPGTRLTVT.